The clone carrying this T cell receptor beta chain was seen just once. Profiled with immunoSEQ multiplex PCR; TCRdb holds only in-frame clones, not every one. The table has around 250,000 clones, roughly 86% seen once; the top ten hold about 8.8%. This CDR3 contains 15 residues. CDR1 SGHRS and CDR2 YFSETQ come from the germline V gene. The V and J ends lost 0 bases and 5 bases respectively, with 14 bases between them. This entry belongs to a study of blood T cell repertoires in COVID-19. The chain carries TRBV5-1 and TRBJ1-2; no clear D gene. Sequences were obtained from peripheral blood. This receptor was identified in a man in his forties or fifties with active or convalescent COVID-19. The CDR3 bases are TGCGCCAGCAGCTTGGCCGGGGATCTGGGGTATGGCTACACCTTC. This codes for CASSLAGDLGYGYTF.